Described below is a single T cell receptor (beta chain) sequence and its context. The CDR3 runs to 13 residues. The germline gives CDR1 SGDLS, CDR2 YYNGEE. Trimming cost V 0 bases and J 1 base, with 4 bases left between them. The data derive from a study of blood T cell repertoires in COVID-19. As originally analysed: The assay estimated nucleated cells by amplifying reference gene primers. Libraries were prepared by immunoSEQ multiplex PCR; TCRdb keeps only in-frame clonotypes and omits some of them. V and J calls and clone size come straight from that table; D and trimming were deduced from the DNA. The sample shows 100,000 to 150,000 clones, more than 75% of them seen only once.

This chain links TRBV9 with TRBJ1-1, with no clear D. The sample was peripheral blood. The receptor's source is a man aged 45 to 65 with acute or convalescent COVID-19. The CDR3 sequence: CASSVDRNTEAFF. CDR3 DNA: TGTGCCAGCAGCGTAGATAGGAACACTGAAGCTTTCTTT.